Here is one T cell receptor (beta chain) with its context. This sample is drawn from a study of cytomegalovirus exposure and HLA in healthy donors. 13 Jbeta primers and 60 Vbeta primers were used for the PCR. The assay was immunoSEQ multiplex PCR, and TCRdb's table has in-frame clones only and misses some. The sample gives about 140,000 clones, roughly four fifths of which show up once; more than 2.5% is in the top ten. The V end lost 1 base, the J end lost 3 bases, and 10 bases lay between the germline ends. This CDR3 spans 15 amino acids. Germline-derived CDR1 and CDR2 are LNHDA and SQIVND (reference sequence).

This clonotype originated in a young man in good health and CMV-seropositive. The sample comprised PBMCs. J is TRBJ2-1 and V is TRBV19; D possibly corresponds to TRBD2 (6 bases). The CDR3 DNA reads TGTGCCAGTAGTATAGTTGGCGGGATCTACAATGAGCAGTTCTTC. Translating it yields CASSIVGGIYNEQFF.